Listed here are 5 T cell receptor beta chains from one sample, sequenced in a study of blood T cells in healthy people across ages. Together with a sample-barcoded 5' primer, a J-beta primer mix was included in a second PCR lasting 7 to 11 cycles. TCRdb re-derived calls from the 5' RACE reads in MiXCR, one entry per CDR3 protein. This sample has over 550,000 distinct CDR3 sequences, with around 31% found just once. The sample consisted of blood. The receptor set was obtained from an elderly woman in good health.

In the case of this clonotype: A much larger clonotype is one base distant, so this may be a read error. This chain connects TRBV28 to TRBJ2-7; D perhaps matches TRBD1 (5 bases). V was shortened by 7 bases and J by 1 base, with 14 bases between the two germline ends. The CDR3 spans 14 residues. The germline V gene has CDR1 MDHEN and CDR2 SYDVKM. The CDR3 spells CASNFSRVSYEQYF. In DNA, the CDR3 is TGTGCCAGCAATTTTTCCAGGGTGTCCTACGAGCAGTACTTC.

For this clonotype: This may arise from a read error, as a much more abundant clone is one base away. Because the CDR3 is missing its conserved closing phenylalanine or tryptophan, this is likely a read error. The gene calls are TRBV5-1 and TRBJ1-5; a possible D gene is TRBD1 (6 bases). The CDR3 has 15 amino acids. Between the trimmed V and J ends, which lost 1 base and 5 bases, there was a span of 13 bases. The V gene's germline CDR1 is SGHRS and CDR2 YFSETQ. The CDR3 is CASSLSPGGDQPQHV. The CDR3 bases are TGCGCCAGCAGCTTGTCCCCGGGGGGCGATCAGCCCCAGCATGTT.

V usage is TRBV7-2 and J usage is TRBJ1-6; D not certain. Germline CDR1 reads SGHTA; CDR2 reads FQGNSA. V lost 1 base and J lost 3, with 13 bases in between. The CDR3 loop spans 17 amino acids. CDR3 residues: CASSLDLYSGYNSPLHF. The CDR3 nucleotides are TGTGCCAGCAGCTTAGACCTTTATTCAGGCTATAATTCACCCCTCCACTTT.

This clonotype has more than one count but fewer than ten. In DNA, the CDR3 is TGCAGCGTTAGAGGAGGACTAGCGGCGGATGGTGAGCAGTACTTC. Protein: CSVRGGLAADGEQYF. The chain uses TRBV29-1 and TRBJ2-7, with 10 bases matching TRBD2. CDR1 and CDR2 (germline): SQVTM, ANQGSEA. This CDR3 spans 15 amino acids. Losses at the gene ends were 5 bases for V and 7 bases for J; bases not matched to a gene: 14.

V and J are TRBV20-1 and TRBJ2-2; possible D gene TRBD2, 6 bases. The germline V gene encodes CDR1 DFQATT and CDR2 SNEGSKA (reference sequence). Trimming removed 0 bases at V and 12 bases at J, with 17 bases between. CDR3 length: 14 amino acids. In DNA form, the CDR3 reads TGCAGTGCTAGAGAACGAACCGGGACTTCCAAGCTGTTTTTT. Amino acid sequence: CSARERTGTSKLFF.